The sequence of this T cell receptor (beta chain) was determined in a study of blood T cells in healthy people across ages. Study findings and constraints: The long-lived group displayed more naive CD4+ cells, plus higher diversity, than the aged donors did.

In this sample, this clonotype turned up once. Its target is unknown. CDR1 DFQATT and CDR2 SNEGSKA come from the germline V gene (reference sequence). CDR3 size: 13 residues. V was pared by 5 bases and J by 3 bases, with 11 bases between. Primers used in a second PCR of about 7 to 12 cycles were a sample-barcoded 5' primer and a J-beta primer mix. TCRdb passed the 5' RACE reads through MiXCR, listing each CDR3 protein once. This table holds approximately 670,000 distinct CDR3 sequences, approximately 40% found once. Sequencing was performed on blood. This TCR derives from a man of 80 years or more in good health. The chain is built from TRBV20-1 and TRBJ2-4, with no clear D. The DNA of the CDR3 is TGCAGTGCTCAAGGGTTGGTCAAAAACATTCAGTACTTC. Encoded protein: CSAQGLVKNIQYF.